This paragraph reports one TCR beta chain. The data were obtained in a study of high-grade serous ovarian cancer treatment subgroups. The CDR3 is made up of 13 amino acids. Germline V gives CDR1 LNHDA, CDR2 SQIVND (reference sequence). V lost 3 bases and J lost 4, with 9 bases in between. Repertoires were generated with immunoSEQ multiplex PCR, while TCRdb's copy carries only in-frame clones and drops some. The data show nearly 7,000 clones, over 75% seen once. Tumor samples were obtained before definitive surgery or chemotherapy. This sequence joins TRBV19 and TRBJ1-2; D is ambiguous. Sequenced sample: tumor tissue. This sequence was found in a human donor with high-grade serous ovarian cancer. CDR3 sequence reads: CASSIRLIYGYTF. CDR3 sequence (DNA): TGTGCCAGTAGTATTCGACTGATCTATGGCTACACCTTC.